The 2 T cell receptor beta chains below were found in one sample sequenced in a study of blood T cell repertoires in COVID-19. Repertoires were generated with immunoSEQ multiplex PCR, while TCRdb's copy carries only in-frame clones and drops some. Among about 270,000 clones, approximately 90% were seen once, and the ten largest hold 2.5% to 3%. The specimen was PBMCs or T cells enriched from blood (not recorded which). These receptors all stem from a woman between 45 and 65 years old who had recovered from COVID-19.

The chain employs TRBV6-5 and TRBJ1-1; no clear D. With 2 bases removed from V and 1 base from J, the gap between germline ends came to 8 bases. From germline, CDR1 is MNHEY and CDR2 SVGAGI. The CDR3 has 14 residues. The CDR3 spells CASSYGRGNTEAFF. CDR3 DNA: TGTGCCAGCAGTTACGGGAGAGGGAACACTGAAGCTTTCTTT.

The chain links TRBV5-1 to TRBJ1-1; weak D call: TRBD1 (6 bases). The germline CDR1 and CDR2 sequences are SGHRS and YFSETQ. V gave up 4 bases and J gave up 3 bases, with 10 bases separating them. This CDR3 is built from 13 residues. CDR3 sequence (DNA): TGCGCCAGCAGCCCGACAGGTTACACTGAAGCTTTCTTT. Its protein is CASSPTGYTEAFF.